This T cell receptor beta chain came from a study of cytomegalovirus exposure and HLA in healthy donors (dated by TCRdb to about 2017). Describing the broader study: An earlier analysis of approximately 590 of the donors reported roughly 300 Gb of sequence data and approximately 110 million unique TCR beta sequences from roughly 200 million T cells. Among 300 to 500 genotyped donors of the cohort, an average of about 240,000 unique TCR beta nucleotide sequences was sequenced per donor, of which about 18% were non-productive. Roughly five DR-DQ haplotypes were treated as single units for association and clustering because of strong linkage in the cohort. The study was designed to test whether signatures of past pathogen exposure could be identified by cataloging public T cell receptors. To study patterns of TCR occurrence, a later analysis re-analyzed previously published TCR beta repertoires from 550 to 800 donors and added high-resolution HLA genotyping. Of the approximately 400 genotyped donors, over 65% fell in the genetic ancestry cluster associated with self-reported Caucasian donors. In addition to the first cohort of 666 subjects, a separate validation cohort of 120 different subjects was used. In the later analysis, no new phenotypic data were used to find candidate immune exposures; instead, reliance was placed on TCR beta sequences and their occurrence across donors. High-throughput TCR immunosequencing, statistical association of individual TCRs with disease status, and machine learning were combined to predict cytomegalovirus infection status. An early release that covered around 590 HLA-typed donors contained about 300 gigabases of sequencing data and 65 million to 100 million unique TCR sequences. HLA typing included class I and class II loci at four-digit resolution. Typing coverage varied by locus: roughly 629-640 donors for A, B, C, DRB1 and DQB1; roughly 500 for DQA1; nearly 610 for DPA1; roughly 450 for DPB1. A later genetic analysis used genome-wide SNP genotypes for about three fifths of the 666 donors, treating that subset as a discovery cohort. All discovery cohort repertoires had been generated on a single sequencing platform. Donor age, sex, ethnicity and CMV serostatus were compiled alongside the repertoire data. The study profiled the T cell repertoires of approximately 700 subjects by immunosequencing and related them to cytomegalovirus serostatus. An earlier analysis of fewer than 700 of the donors applied high-throughput TCR beta sequencing to assess whether each TCR beta V gene segment acted as functional or pseudogenic.

About this clone itself: What antigen it recognizes has not been identified. There are no base qualities to consult, and no much larger clone falls within one base.

The method was the immunoSEQ multiplex PCR assay. The multiplex PCR relied on a mix of 60 forward primers for TCR Vbeta segments and 13 reverse primers for TCR Jbeta segments. The CDR3 region of rearranged TCR beta genes was amplified from genomic DNA by a multiplex PCR assay. The amplified TCR beta libraries were sequenced on the Illumina HiSeq System as 87-base-pair reads. The paper's processing steps were these. A later analysis tallied 75 million to 95 million unique TCR beta chains across the approximately 670 repertoires, and some 10 million of those chains were shared by two or more donors. To remove PCR and sequencing errors, raw reads were error-corrected and collapsed into unique sequences using a nearest-neighbor algorithm that merged closely related sequences. V, D and J gene segments were assigned by aligning CDR3 sequences to IMGT reference sequences. Each retained sequence needed at least a six-nucleotide match to both a V gene segment and a J gene segment. Rearrangements were classified as productive when the CDR3 lacked stop codons and remained in frame with V and J, and all other rearrangements were classified as non-productive. Following IMGT convention, CDR3 was defined as the stretch from the second conserved V-encoded cysteine up to the conserved J-encoded phenylalanine. Sequences without an unambiguous match to a single V gene segment were excluded from the earlier analysis of about 600 of the donors. An earlier analysis of just under 600 of the donors called V segments functional above 56.7% productive rearrangements and segregating when the between-donor standard deviation exceeded 5%. A statistical classification framework was developed to diagnose cytomegalovirus status using the catalog of TCR beta chain sequences. In a later analysis, TCR nucleotide sequences were compared against IMGT/GENE-DB human TR gene sequences so that V and J genes could be assigned. The TCRdist pipeline was used in a later analysis to assign CDR3 sequences and most-parsimonious VDJ recombination scenarios. In a later analysis, every TCR beta chain was defined by the combination of its CDR3 amino acid sequence and its V-gene family, and reads without a unique V-gene family were dropped. To address suspected cross-contamination and a sequencing artifact, a later analysis removed several hundred highly shared, low-generation-probability nucleotide sequences. In a later analysis, a clonal expansion index was calculated for each public chain from normalized within-repertoire ranks of inferred template counts. Generation probabilities in a later analysis came from a VDJ recombination model fitted to out-of-frame rearrangements, and those results were checked against IGoR. A later analysis scored TCR-TCR, TCR-HLA and TCR-CMV co-occurrence with hypergeometric tests, applying a repertoire-size bias correction to TCR pairs. In a later analysis, false discovery rates were estimated by permuting HLA or CMV assignments 20 times. A later analysis grouped co-occurring TCRs with DBSCAN, adding TCRdist sequence similarity when clustering within HLA-allele-positive subsets. Repertoires with fewer than 30,000 or more than 120,000 public chains, plus five repertoires with anomalous nucleotide sharing, were excluded from co-occurrence clustering. TCRdb took this table from immuneACCESS and kept in-frame rearrangements with V and J called. Such tables lack part of the clones; where checked against another copy, unresolved V genes explain under half of the gap, and the rest is unexplained. That table supplies the V and J calls and clone size; D and trimming were determined from the DNA. The sample contains 150,000 to 200,000 clones, around 80% of them found a single time. The biggest ten clones account for 0.69% of the sample.

The cohort comprised 550 to 700 healthy bone marrow donors. At the time of sampling, all cohort members were nominally healthy, though unrecorded immune exposures were likely present. The donor tested CMV seronegative and was one of the 352 seronegative cohort members. Each donor provided a peripheral blood sample, and peripheral blood mononuclear cells were used for TCR beta sequencing. Genomic DNA extraction from the blood cell samples was performed with the Qiagen DNeasy Blood Extraction Kit. CDR1 MDHEN and CDR2 SYDVKM were looked up in the germline V gene. Taken from cysteine to phenylalanine, the CDR3 has 13 residues. Just the 39-base CDR3 DNA is kept, in frame starting at base 1. V is shortened by 7 bases, J by 1 base, and the region joining them spans 10 bases. What the research found in general, with its limitations: A later analysis reported that several top co-occurrence clusters appeared linked to parvovirus B19, influenza, CMV and Epstein-Barr virus. When HLA alleles, especially DR and DQ, strongly co-occurred, attributing TCR associations to individual alleles was difficult. In a later analysis, HLA-associated TCR beta chains were found to be more clonally expanded and to have lower generation probabilities than equally common non-associated chains. Only TCR beta chains were sequenced in this cohort, and the absence of alpha or paired-chain data limited detectable features. HLA typing was unavailable for some donors at each locus, so association tests used only the typed subset. Linkage disequilibrium might explain the correlated functional status among segregating V segments, but an unknown experimental factor could not be ruled out. While some public TCRs were present in many individuals, most TCR sequences turned up only very rarely across donors. A few of the identified cytomegalovirus-associated TCR beta chains were confirmed in vitro to be specific for cytomegalovirus antigens. The presence/absence analyses assumed that sequencing depth was roughly uniform across donors, and that assumption may not be true. Because counts were too low, about 15 rarely observed V segments, including chromosome 9 orphons, were left out of the earlier analysis of about 620 of the donors. Broadly in line with IMGT annotations, most TCR beta V segments showed up in productive rearrangements about 87% or about 30% of the time in an earlier analysis of about 500 of the donors. A further reported finding was that TCR beta sequences accurately predicted the HLA-A and HLA-B alleles for most subjects in the first cohort. V-gene and J-gene trimming of TCR beta chains was associated with a missense DCLRE1C variant in a later genetic analysis, and the association was replicated in an independent cohort. In a later analysis, most CMV-associated TCR beta chains were found to appear HLA-restricted, with HLA associations seemingly driven largely by CMV exposure. A cluster of highly shared sequence variants was judged likely to represent a technical artifact of the sequencing pipeline. A total of 164 TCR beta chains were listed by the study as associated with cytomegalovirus. Because the 87-base-pair reads could not distinguish some IMGT-functional V segments, including TRBV6-2 and TRBV6-3, those segments were excluded. The authors suggested that the approach could potentially be extended to other disease states and immunological phenotypes. CMV serostatus was the only immune exposure information available for the cohort. In both the original and validation cohorts, the classifier was reported to diagnose cytomegalovirus status with high specificity and sensitivity. In a later genetic analysis, fewer N-insertions in productive TCRs were reported among donors in an Asian-associated ancestry cluster than the roughly 640-donor mean. At a false discovery rate of 0.05, a later analysis linked under 20,000 TCR beta sequences to specific HLA alleles. According to a later analysis, TCR association rates differed among HLA loci, with DRB1 alleles showing the most associated TCRs and HLA-C alleles showing the fewest.

The clonotype originates from a woman aged 40 to 50 in good health and CMV-seronegative. Sample: PBMCs. Here the chain combines TRBV28 and TRBJ1-1; a tentative D match to TRBD1 spans 6 bases. The nucleotides read TGTGCCAGCAAAGGGGGAAAGAACACTGAAGCTTTCTTT. This translates into CASKGGKNTEAFF.